What follows are 8 T cell receptor beta chains derived from one specimen sequenced in a study of blood T cell repertoires in COVID-19. Generated by immunoSEQ multiplex PCR, the TCRdb table keeps only in-frame clones and is missing some. The sample lists roughly 350,000 clones; approximately 92% were seen once. The specimen sequenced was PBMCs or T cells enriched from blood (not recorded which). The receptors were sampled from a woman in her twenties or thirties who had recovered from COVID-19.

The table lists this clone with a count of one. The chain is built from TRBV6-2 or TRBV6-3 and TRBJ2-1, with 10 nucleotides matching TRBD2. The CDR3 contains 14 residues. Losses at the gene ends were 6 bases for V and 10 bases for J; bases not matched to a gene: 9. Germline V gene data show CDR1 as MNHEY and CDR2 as SVGEGT. CDR3 nucleotide sequence: TGTGCCAGCAGCAAAAACAGCGGGGGGGTGGAGCAGTTCTTC. It codes for CASSKNSGGVEQFF.

This chain links TRBV28 with TRBJ1-2, with D hard to call. Trimming shortened V by 9 bases and J by 8 bases, and 16 bases separated the two germline ends. This CDR3 region has 12 residues. CDR1 and CDR2 from the germline V gene are MDHEN and SYDVKM. In DNA, the CDR3 is TGTGCCAGTCTAGGTGCAATGAGAGGCTACACCTTC. Translated, it gives CASLGAMRGYTF.

V gene TRBV28 combines with J gene TRBJ1-3, with D perhaps matching TRBD1 (6 bases). This CDR3 contains 16 residues. The V gene's germline CDR1 is MDHEN and CDR2 SYDVKM. V gave up 2 bases and J gave up 4 bases, with 15 bases separating them. CDR3 in amino acids: CASSLTPGGGGNTIYF. The CDR3 nucleotides read TGTGCCAGCAGTTTAACCCCGGGAGGGGGAGGAAACACCATATATTTT. Based on the CDR3 plus reference TRBV28 and TRBJ1-3, the full variable domain is DVKVTQSSRYLVKRTGEKVFLECVQDMDHENMFWYRQDPGLGLRLIYFSYDVKMKEKGDIPEGYSVSREKKERFSLILESASTNQTSMYLCASSLTPGGGGNTIYFGEGSWLTVV.

The chain recombines TRBV5-1 with TRBJ2-5, with D tentatively TRBD2 (5 bases). Germline loops: CDR1 SGHRS, CDR2 YFSETQ. The CDR3 is 14 amino acids. V was pared by 4 bases and J by 1 base, with 11 bases between. The CDR3 DNA is TGCGCCAGCAGCCCCGGGCGGGTCCAAGAGACCCAGTACTTC. It is translated as CASSPGRVQETQYF.

This sequence joins TRBV25-1 and TRBJ2-1, with D possibly matching TRBD2 (5 bases). The CDR3 has 13 residues. The V gene's germline CDR1 is MGHDK and CDR2 SYGVNS. Trimming removed 4 bases at V and 7 bases at J, with 11 bases between. CDR3 coding DNA: TGTGCCAGCAGTGGCCAAGGACTGAATGAGCAGTTCTTC. This sequence encodes CASSGQGLNEQFF.

This chain links TRBV7-2 with TRBJ2-2, with D unresolved. This CDR3 is built from 15 residues. Per the germline V gene, CDR1 is SGHTA and CDR2 is FQGNSA. V was pared by 2 bases and J by 3 bases, with 10 bases between. The CDR3 nucleotides read TGTGCCAGCAGCTTACTAGGCGCTGACACCGGGGAGCTGTTTTTT. Translation gives CASSLLGADTGELFF.

Regarding this clone: The junction shows a germline mismatch at one end, possibly a read error. The J gene is TRBJ2-1, the V gene TRBV7-7, with D maybe TRBD2 (6 bases). The CDR3 loop spans 17 amino acids. CDR1 SSHAT and CDR2 FNYEAQ come from the germline V gene (reference sequence). The CDR3: CASSLAPDSDGGHEQFF. The DNA of the CDR3 is TGTGCTAGCAGCTTAGCGCCGGACTCCGACGGAGGGCATGAGCAGTTCTTC.

The chain couples TRBV11-2 to TRBJ1-4; D not resolved. Per germline, CDR1 SGHAT and CDR2 FQNNGV. The CDR3 totals 13 residues. V gave up 6 bases and J gave up 7 bases, with 12 bases separating them. In DNA form, the CDR3 reads TGTGCCAGCAGACGCGGGTCGGCTGAAAAACTGTTTTTT. Its translation: CASRRGSAEKLFF.